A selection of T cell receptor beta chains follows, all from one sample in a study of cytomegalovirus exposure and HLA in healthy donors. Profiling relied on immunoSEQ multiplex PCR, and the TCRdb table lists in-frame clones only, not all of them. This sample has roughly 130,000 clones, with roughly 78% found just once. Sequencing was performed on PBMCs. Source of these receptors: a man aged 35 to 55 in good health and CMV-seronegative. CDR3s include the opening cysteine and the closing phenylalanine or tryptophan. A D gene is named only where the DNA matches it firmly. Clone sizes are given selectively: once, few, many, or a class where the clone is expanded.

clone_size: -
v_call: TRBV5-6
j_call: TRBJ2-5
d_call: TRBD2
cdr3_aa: CASSLSTGRELGQETQYF
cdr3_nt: TGTGCCAGCAGCTTGAGTACGGGGAGGGAACTGGGGCAAGAGACCCAGTACTTC

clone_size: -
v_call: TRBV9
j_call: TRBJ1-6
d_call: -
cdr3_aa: CASSVHTDSSYNSPLHF
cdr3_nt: TGTGCCAGCAGCGTCCATACCGACAGTTCCTATAATTCACCCCTCCACTTT

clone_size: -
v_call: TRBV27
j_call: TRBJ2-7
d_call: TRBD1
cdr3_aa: CASSQGQGVSYEQYF
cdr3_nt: TGTGCCAGCAGTCAAGGACAGGGGGTTTCCTACGAGCAGTACTTC

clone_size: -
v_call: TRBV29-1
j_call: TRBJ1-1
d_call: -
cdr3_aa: CSVVRQLNTEAFF
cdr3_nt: TGCAGCGTTGTGCGACAGCTGAACACTGAAGCTTTCTTT

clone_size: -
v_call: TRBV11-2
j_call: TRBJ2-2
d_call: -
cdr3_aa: CASSLSGMRNTGELFF
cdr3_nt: TGTGCCAGCAGCTTATCAGGGATGCGGAACACCGGGGAGCTGTTTTTT

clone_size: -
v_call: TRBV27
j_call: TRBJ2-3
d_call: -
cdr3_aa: CAASKEYPDTQYF
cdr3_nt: TGTGCCGCCTCAAAGGAGTACCCAGATACGCAGTATTTT

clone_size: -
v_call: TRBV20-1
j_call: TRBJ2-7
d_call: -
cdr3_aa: CSAPTEAQQYF
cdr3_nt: TGCAGTGCTCCGACAGAGGCACAGCAGTACTTC

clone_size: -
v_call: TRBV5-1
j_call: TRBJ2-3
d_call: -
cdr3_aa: CASSSGGFTKIGDTQYF
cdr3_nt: TGCGCCAGCAGCTCCGGAGGGTTCACAAAAATCGGTGATACGCAGTATTTT

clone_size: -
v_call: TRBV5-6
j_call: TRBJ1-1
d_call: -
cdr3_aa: CASSLGASRGAFF
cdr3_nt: TGTGCCAGCAGCTTAGGAGCGAGCCGTGGAGCTTTCTTT

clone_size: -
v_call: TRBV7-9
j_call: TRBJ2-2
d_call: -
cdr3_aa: CASSTTGTGSRTGELFF
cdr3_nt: TGTGCCAGCAGCACGACGGGGACCGGGAGCAGGACCGGGGAGCTGTTTTTT

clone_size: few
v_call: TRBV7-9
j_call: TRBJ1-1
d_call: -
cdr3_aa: CASSLQGLNTEAFF
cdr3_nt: TGTGCCAGCAGCCTCCAGGGTTTGAACACTGAAGCTTTCTTT

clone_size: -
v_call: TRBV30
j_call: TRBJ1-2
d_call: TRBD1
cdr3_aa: CAWSRPGGDGYTF
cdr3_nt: TGTGCCTGGAGTCGGCCAGGGGGTGATGGCTACACCTTC

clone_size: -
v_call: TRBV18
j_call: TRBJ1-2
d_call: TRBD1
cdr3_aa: CASSPLDRESGSYTF
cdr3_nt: TGTGCCAGCTCACCACTGGACAGGGAATCCGGGAGCTACACCTTC

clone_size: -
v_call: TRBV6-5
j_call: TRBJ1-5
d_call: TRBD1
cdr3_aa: CASRTGSNQPQHF
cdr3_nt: TGTGCCAGCAGGACAGGGAGCAATCAGCCCCAGCATTTT

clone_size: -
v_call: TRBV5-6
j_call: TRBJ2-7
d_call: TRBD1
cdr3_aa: CASSLRQGAVYEQYF
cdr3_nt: TGTGCCAGCAGCTTGAGGCAGGGGGCGGTCTACGAGCAGTACTTC

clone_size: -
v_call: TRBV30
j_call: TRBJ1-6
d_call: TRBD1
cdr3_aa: CAWGQGASSYNSPLHF
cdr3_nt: TGTGCCTGGGGTCAGGGGGCCAGCTCCTATAATTCACCCCTCCACTTT